This note documents a single T cell receptor beta chain sequence. The sample belongs to a study of blood T cell repertoires in COVID-19. Assay used: immunoSEQ multiplex PCR; TCRdb lists only in-frame clones, some missing. The sample holds fewer than 95,000 clones, roughly 87% seen once. Germline CDR1 GTSNPN, CDR2 SVGIG (reference sequence). The CDR3 is 13 amino acids. V shed 3 bases and J shed 0 bases, with 7 bases lying between them. The receptor was isolated from a man aged 50-59 years with acute or convalescent COVID-19. V and J are TRBV30 and TRBJ2-3; possibly TRBD1 for D (5 bases). Material: peripheral blood. The CDR3 sequence is CAWSRVSTDTQYF. The CDR3 region has the DNA TGTGCCTGGAGCAGGGTTAGCACAGATACGCAGTATTTT.